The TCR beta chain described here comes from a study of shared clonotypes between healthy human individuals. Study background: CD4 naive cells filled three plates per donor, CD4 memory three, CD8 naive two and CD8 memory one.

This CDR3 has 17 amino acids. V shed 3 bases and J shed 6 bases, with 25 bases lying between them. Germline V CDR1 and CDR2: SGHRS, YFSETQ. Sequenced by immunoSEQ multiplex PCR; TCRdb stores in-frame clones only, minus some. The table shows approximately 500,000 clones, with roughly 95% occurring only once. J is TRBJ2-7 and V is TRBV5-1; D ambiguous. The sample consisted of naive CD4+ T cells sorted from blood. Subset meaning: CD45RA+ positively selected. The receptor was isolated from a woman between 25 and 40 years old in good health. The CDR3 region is CASSSTSGSHNPPEQYF. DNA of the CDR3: TGCGCCAGCAGCTCAACCTCCGGGTCCCATAATCCCCCCGAGCAGTACTTC.